These T cell receptor beta chains were read from a single sample in a study of T cells in Graves' hyperthyroidism and ophthalmopathy. TCRdb fed the multiplex PCR reads into MiXCR, producing one record per CDR3 protein. The table lists approximately 600,000 distinct CDR3 sequences, 13% to 15% of them singletons. The sample taken for sequencing was blood. The receptors were gathered from a young woman with Graves' ophthalmopathy. Both conserved end residues are trimmed from each CDR3. The order of the fields is V gene, clone size, D gene, CDR3 protein. D genes are given only for firm matches. Not all rows give a size; the values are once, few, many and, for expanded clones, a class.

V gene: TRBV6-5
clone size: many
D gene: -
CDR3 protein: ASSYSIRSGANVLT

V gene: TRBV7-9
clone size: many
D gene: TRBD1
CDR3 protein: ASSLASRGKHQPQH

V gene: TRBV5-4
clone size: -
D gene: -
CDR3 protein: ASSPGHTYEQY

V gene: TRBV15
clone size: few
D gene: -
CDR3 protein: ATSRTSRYNEQF

V gene: TRBV12-3/TRBV12-4
clone size: once
D gene: TRBD1
CDR3 protein: ASSGGTGRGTEAF

V gene: TRBV5-1
clone size: -
D gene: TRBD2
CDR3 protein: ASSQRTRSGNEQY

V gene: TRBV12-3/TRBV12-4
clone size: many
D gene: TRBD1
CDR3 protein: ASSSGTGRHEQY

V gene: TRBV10-3
clone size: few
D gene: -
CDR3 protein: AITQFPLRFYEQY

V gene: TRBV2
clone size: many
D gene: TRBD2
CDR3 protein: ASSARGLATQY

V gene: TRBV29-1
clone size: many
D gene: -
CDR3 protein: SVGGYEQY

V gene: TRBV19
clone size: -
D gene: -
CDR3 protein: ASSIVGREGEQF

V gene: TRBV7-3
clone size: many
D gene: TRBD2
CDR3 protein: ASSPGLAATDTQY

V gene: TRBV7-6
clone size: many
D gene: -
CDR3 protein: ASSLAIHSYNEQF

V gene: TRBV18
clone size: many
D gene: TRBD2
CDR3 protein: ASSPAASGTDTQY

V gene: TRBV18
clone size: many
D gene: TRBD1
CDR3 protein: ASSFRDRDYEQY

V gene: TRBV28
clone size: many
D gene: TRBD1
CDR3 protein: ASSETGGGEKLF

V gene: TRBV20-1
clone size: many
D gene: TRBD2
CDR3 protein: SARGGSGIYNEQF

V gene: TRBV28
clone size: -
D gene: -
CDR3 protein: ASSILNLGGYNSPLH

V gene: TRBV6-6
clone size: many
D gene: TRBD2
CDR3 protein: ASSYEGLGSYEQY

V gene: TRBV12-3/TRBV12-4
clone size: many
D gene: -
CDR3 protein: ASRDTGGTEAF

V gene: TRBV11-3
clone size: many
D gene: -
CDR3 protein: ASSSPGGEAF

V gene: TRBV6-1
clone size: -
D gene: -
CDR3 protein: ASSCLDPGNEQF

V gene: TRBV11-3
clone size: many
D gene: -
CDR3 protein: ASSSRWESSYNEQF

V gene: TRBV6-2/TRBV6-3
clone size: many
D gene: -
CDR3 protein: ASSYETGGGYSNQPQH

V gene: TRBV20-1
clone size: many
D gene: TRBD2
CDR3 protein: SARVAGAITDTQY

V gene: TRBV4-1
clone size: -
D gene: -
CDR3 protein: ASSQTPQSPGNTIY

V gene: TRBV28
clone size: -
D gene: TRBD2
CDR3 protein: ASSSTGTSNGVETQY

V gene: TRBV6-1
clone size: -
D gene: -
CDR3 protein: ASGAGRTNEKLF

V gene: TRBV3-1
clone size: few
D gene: -
CDR3 protein: ASSQDWTATNEKLF

V gene: TRBV19
clone size: -
D gene: -
CDR3 protein: ASSIIYSSNQPQH

V gene: TRBV5-8
clone size: many
D gene: -
CDR3 protein: ASTRSAGGTEAF

V gene: TRBV20-1
clone size: many
D gene: TRBD1
CDR3 protein: SAPDRDGANVLT

V gene: TRBV20-1
clone size: many
D gene: -
CDR3 protein: SARDDPPGNQY

V gene: TRBV24-1
clone size: -
D gene: -
CDR3 protein: ATSDSTGFGDNSPLH

V gene: TRBV4-3
clone size: -
D gene: -
CDR3 protein: ASSQKNGAFPYNEQF

V gene: TRBV20-1
clone size: many
D gene: -
CDR3 protein: SARWGRSSYNEQF

V gene: TRBV3-1
clone size: many
D gene: TRBD2
CDR3 protein: ASSQYSGTDTQY

V gene: TRBV28
clone size: many
D gene: TRBD1
CDR3 protein: ASSRPGTGSTYEQY

V gene: TRBV13
clone size: many
D gene: -
CDR3 protein: ASSLEGVYTEAF

V gene: TRBV20-1
clone size: many
D gene: -
CDR3 protein: SASSPQDYGYT

V gene: TRBV5-4
clone size: many
D gene: -
CDR3 protein: ASSLEQATDTQY

V gene: TRBV20-1
clone size: many
D gene: -
CDR3 protein: STEGGWDNEQF

V gene: TRBV29-1
clone size: many
D gene: -
CDR3 protein: SVVPGQAGNTIY

V gene: TRBV6-9
clone size: few
D gene: -
CDR3 protein: ASSYAGTPYEQY

V gene: TRBV19
clone size: few
D gene: TRBD1
CDR3 protein: ASSTGTGRPYGYT

V gene: TRBV7-9
clone size: -
D gene: TRBD2
CDR3 protein: ASSLVYANLESTSGFSYNEQF

V gene: TRBV5-1
clone size: many
D gene: -
CDR3 protein: ASSFNGASGAF

V gene: TRBV7-6
clone size: few
D gene: -
CDR3 protein: ASRPAPLARGSYNEQF

V gene: TRBV27
clone size: many
D gene: TRBD2
CDR3 protein: ASSFGRGSSYEQY

V gene: TRBV7-9
clone size: many
D gene: -
CDR3 protein: ASSSHRTVDTYEQY

V gene: TRBV5-6
clone size: few
D gene: TRBD2
CDR3 protein: ASSLTTGLAGPYEQY

V gene: TRBV4-1
clone size: -
D gene: -
CDR3 protein: ASSHIGRNSYNEQF

V gene: TRBV7-9
clone size: -
D gene: -
CDR3 protein: ASSSTEGFSYNSPLH

V gene: TRBV2
clone size: -
D gene: TRBD2
CDR3 protein: ASIEASGVVDTQY

V gene: TRBV5-1
clone size: many
D gene: -
CDR3 protein: ASSLGGASGYT